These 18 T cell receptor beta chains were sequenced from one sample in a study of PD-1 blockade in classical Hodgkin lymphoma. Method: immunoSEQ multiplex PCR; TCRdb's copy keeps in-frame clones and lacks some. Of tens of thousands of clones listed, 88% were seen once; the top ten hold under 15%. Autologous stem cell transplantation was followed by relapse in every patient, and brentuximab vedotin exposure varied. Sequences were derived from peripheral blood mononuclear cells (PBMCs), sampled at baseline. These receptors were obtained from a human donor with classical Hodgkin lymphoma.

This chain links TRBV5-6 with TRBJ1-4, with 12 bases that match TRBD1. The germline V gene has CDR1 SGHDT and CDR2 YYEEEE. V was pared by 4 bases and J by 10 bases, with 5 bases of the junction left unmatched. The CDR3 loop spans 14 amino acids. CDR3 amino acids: CASSGDRGLGKLFF. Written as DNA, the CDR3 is TGTGCCAGCAGCGGGGACAGGGGGCTGGGAAAACTGTTTTTT.

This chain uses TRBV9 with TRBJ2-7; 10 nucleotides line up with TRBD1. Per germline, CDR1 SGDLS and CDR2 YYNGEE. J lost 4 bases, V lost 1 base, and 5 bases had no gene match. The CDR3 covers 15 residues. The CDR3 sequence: CASSVLGTGEYEQYF. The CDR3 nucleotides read TGTGCCAGCAGCGTATTGGGGACAGGGGAATACGAGCAGTACTTC.

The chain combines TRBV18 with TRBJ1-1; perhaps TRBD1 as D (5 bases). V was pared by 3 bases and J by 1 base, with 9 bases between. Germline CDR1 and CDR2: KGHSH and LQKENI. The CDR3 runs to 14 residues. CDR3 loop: CASSPRGENTEAFF. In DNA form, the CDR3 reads TGTGCCAGCTCACCTAGGGGAGAGAACACTGAAGCTTTCTTT.

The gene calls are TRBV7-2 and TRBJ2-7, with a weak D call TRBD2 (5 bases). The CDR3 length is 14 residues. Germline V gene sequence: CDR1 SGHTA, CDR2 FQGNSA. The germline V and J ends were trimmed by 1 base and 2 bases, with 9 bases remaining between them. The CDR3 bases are TGTGCCAGCAGCTTAGGAACCGGGACCTACGAGCAGTACTTC. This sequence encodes CASSLGTGTYEQYF.

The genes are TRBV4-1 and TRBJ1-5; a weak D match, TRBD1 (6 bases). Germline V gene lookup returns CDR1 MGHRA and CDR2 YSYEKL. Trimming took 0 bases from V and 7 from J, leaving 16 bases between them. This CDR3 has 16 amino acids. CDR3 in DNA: TGCGCCAGCAGCCAAGATTTGTCACAGGGATTCCAGCCCCAGCATTTT. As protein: CASSQDLSQGFQPQHF.

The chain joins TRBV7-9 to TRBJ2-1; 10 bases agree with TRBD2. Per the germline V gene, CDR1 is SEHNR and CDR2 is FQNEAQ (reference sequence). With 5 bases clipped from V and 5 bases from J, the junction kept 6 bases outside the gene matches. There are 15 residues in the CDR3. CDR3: CASSQRAGGNNEQFF. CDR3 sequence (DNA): TGTGCCAGCAGCCAAAGAGCGGGGGGGAACAATGAGCAGTTCTTC.

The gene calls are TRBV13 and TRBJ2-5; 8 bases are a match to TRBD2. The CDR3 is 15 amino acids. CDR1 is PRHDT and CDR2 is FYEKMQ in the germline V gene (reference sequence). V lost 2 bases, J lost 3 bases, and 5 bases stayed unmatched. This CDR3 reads CASSLQRGSEETQYF. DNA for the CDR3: TGTGCCAGCAGCTTACAGCGGGGGTCAGAAGAGACCCAGTACTTC.

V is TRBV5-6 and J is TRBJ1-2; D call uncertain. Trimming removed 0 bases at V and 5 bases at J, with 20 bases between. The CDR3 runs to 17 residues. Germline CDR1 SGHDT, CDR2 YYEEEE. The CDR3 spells CASSLGFWFTNIYGYTF. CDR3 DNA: TGTGCCAGCAGCTTGGGTTTTTGGTTCACCAATATTTATGGCTACACCTTC.

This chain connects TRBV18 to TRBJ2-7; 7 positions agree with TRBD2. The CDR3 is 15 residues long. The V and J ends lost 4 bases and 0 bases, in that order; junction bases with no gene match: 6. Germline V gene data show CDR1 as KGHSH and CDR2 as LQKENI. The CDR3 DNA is TGTGCCAGCTCACTGGGGGGGGACGGCTCCTACGAGCAGTACTTC. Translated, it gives CASSLGGDGSYEQYF.

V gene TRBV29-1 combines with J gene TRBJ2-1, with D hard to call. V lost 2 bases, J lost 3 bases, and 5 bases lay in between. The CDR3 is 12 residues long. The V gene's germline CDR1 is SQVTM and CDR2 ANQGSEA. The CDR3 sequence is CSVESDYNEQFF. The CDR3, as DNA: TGCAGCGTTGAATCCGACTACAATGAGCAGTTCTTC.

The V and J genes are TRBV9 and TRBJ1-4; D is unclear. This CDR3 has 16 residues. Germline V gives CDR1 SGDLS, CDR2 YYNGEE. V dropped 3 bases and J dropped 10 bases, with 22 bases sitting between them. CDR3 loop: CASSARVGVDDVKLFF. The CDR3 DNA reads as TGTGCCAGCAGCGCCCGGGTGGGCGTGGATGACGTAAAACTGTTTTTT.

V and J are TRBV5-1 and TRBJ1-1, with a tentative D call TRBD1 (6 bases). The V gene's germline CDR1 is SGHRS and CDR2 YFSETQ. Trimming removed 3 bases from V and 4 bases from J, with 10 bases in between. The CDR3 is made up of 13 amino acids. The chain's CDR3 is CASSYSGATEAFF. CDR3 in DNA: TGCGCCAGCAGCTACTCGGGGGCCACTGAAGCTTTCTTT.

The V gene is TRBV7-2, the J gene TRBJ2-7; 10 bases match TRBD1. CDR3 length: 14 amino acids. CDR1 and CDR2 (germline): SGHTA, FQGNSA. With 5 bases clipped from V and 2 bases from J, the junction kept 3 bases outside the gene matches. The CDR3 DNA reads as TGTGCCAGCAGCCCCGGACAGGGGGCCTACGAGCAGTACTTC. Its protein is CASSPGQGAYEQYF.

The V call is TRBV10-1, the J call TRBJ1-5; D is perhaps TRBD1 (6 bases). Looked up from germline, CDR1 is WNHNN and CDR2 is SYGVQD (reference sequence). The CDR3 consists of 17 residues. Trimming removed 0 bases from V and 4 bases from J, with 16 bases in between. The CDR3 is CASSESRRGGGNQPQHF. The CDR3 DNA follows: TGCGCCAGCAGTGAGTCTAGGAGGGGGGGAGGGAATCAGCCCCAGCATTTT.

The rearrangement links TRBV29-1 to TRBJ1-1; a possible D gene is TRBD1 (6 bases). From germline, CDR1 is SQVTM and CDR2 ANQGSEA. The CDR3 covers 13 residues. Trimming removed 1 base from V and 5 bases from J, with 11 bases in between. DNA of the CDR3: TGCAGCGTTGAAGTGGGTGACAGGACTGAAGCTTTCTTT. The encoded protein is CSVEVGDRTEAFF.

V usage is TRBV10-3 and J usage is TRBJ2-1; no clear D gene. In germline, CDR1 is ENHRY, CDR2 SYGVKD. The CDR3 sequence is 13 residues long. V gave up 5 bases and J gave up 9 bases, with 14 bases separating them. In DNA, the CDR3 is TGTGCCATCAGTCTAGACGGATACGGTGAGCAGTTCTTC. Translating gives CAISLDGYGEQFF.

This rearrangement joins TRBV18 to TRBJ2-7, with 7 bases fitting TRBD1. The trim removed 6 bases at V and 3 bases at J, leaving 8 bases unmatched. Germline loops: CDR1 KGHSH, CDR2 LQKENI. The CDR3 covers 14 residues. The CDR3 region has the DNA TGTGCCAGCTCTCTGACAGGGATGGGCTACGAGCAGTACTTC. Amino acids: CASSLTGMGYEQYF.

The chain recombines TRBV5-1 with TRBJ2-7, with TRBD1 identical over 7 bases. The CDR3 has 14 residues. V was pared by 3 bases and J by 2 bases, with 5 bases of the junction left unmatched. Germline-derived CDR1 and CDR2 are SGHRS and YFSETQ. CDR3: CASSSDRYTYEQYF. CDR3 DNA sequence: TGCGCCAGCAGCTCGGACAGGTACACCTACGAGCAGTACTTC. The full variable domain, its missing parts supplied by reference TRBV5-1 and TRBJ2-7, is KAGVTQTPRYLIKTRGQQVTLSCSPISGHRSVSWYQQTPGQGLQFLFEYFSETQRNKGNFPGRFSGRQFSNSRSEMNVSTLELGDSALYLCASSSDRYTYEQYFGPGTRLTVT.